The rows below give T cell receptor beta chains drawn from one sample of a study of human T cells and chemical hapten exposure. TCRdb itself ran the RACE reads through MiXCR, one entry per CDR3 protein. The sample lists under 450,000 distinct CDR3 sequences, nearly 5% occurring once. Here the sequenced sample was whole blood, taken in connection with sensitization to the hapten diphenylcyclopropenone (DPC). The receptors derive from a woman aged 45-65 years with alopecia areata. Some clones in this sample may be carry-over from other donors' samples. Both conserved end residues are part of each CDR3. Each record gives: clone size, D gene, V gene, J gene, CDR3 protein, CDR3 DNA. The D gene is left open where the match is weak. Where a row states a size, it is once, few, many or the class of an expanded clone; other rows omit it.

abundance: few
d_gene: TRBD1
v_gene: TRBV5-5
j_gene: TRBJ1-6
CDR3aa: CASSLAGTGFSPPDQGHF
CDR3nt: TGTGCCAGCAGCTTGGCCGGGACAGGGTTTTCCCCCCCTGACCAGGGCCACTTT

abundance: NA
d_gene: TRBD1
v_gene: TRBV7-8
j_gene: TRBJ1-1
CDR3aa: CASSLEGTAMNTEAFF
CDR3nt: TGTGCCAGCAGCTTAGAAGGGACAGCCATGAACACTGAAGCTTTCTTT

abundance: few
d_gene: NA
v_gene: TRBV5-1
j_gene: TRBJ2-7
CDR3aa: CASSWDGAQGEQYF
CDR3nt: TGCGCCAGCAGCTGGGACGGCGCGCAGGGCGAGCAGTACTTC

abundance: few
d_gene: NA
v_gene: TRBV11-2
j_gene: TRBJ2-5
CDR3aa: CASSLGAGAQETQYF
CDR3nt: TGTGCCAGCAGCTTAGGGGCGGGGGCCCAAGAGACCCAGTACTTC

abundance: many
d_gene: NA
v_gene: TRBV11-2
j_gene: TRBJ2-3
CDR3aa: CASSLPTLYTQYF
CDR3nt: TGTGCCAGCAGCTTACCTACCCTGTATACGCAGTATTTT

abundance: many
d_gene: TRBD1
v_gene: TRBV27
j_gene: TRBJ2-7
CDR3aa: CASSSGQDTHEQYF
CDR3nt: TGTGCCAGCAGTTCGGGACAGGATACCCACGAGCAGTACTTC

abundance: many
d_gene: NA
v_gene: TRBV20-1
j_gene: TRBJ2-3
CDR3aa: CSARTGPHRTDTQYF
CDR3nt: TGCAGTGCTAGAACAGGCCCACACCGCACAGATACGCAGTATTTT

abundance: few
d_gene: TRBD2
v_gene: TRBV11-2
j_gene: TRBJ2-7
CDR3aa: CASSWGLAGGSYEQYF
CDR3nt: TGTGCCAGCAGCTGGGGACTAGCGGGAGGCTCCTACGAGCAGTACTTC

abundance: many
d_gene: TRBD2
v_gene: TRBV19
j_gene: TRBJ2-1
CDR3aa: CASSIAAGGLYNEQFF
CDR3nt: TGTGCCAGTAGTATAGCGGCGGGGGGCCTCTACAATGAGCAGTTCTTC

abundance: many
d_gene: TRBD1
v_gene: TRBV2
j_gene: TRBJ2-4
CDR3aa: CASEGAIAKNIQYF
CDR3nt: TGTGCCAGCGAGGGGGCTATAGCCAAAAACATTCAGTACTTC

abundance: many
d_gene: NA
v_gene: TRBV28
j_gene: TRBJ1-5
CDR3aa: CASTPPGDQPQHF
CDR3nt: TGTGCCAGCACCCCTCCGGGAGATCAGCCCCAGCATTTT

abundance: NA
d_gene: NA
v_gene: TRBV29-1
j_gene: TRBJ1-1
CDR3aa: CSVEGGLRTEAFF
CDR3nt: TGCAGCGTTGAAGGAGGGCTCCGGACTGAAGCTTTCTTT

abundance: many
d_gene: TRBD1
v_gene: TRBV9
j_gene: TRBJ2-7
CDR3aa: CASSVDGTGRYEQYF
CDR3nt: TGTGCCAGCAGCGTAGATGGGACAGGGAGGTACGAGCAGTACTTC

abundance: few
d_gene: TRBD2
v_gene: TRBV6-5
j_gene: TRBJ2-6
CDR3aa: CASSYSSLAGGVPGANVLTF
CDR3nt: TGTGCCAGCAGTTACTCGAGTTTAGCGGGAGGGGTGCCTGGGGCCAACGTCCTGACTTTC

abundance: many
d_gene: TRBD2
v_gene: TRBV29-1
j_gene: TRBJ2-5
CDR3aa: CSVEDRLAGAETQYF
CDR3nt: TGCAGCGTTGAAGACCGACTAGCGGGAGCAGAGACCCAGTACTTC

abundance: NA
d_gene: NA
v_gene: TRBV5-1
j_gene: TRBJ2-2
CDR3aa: CASSQRRMSNTGELFF
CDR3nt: TGCGCCAGCAGCCAGCGACGGATGTCGAACACCGGGGAGCTGTTTTTT

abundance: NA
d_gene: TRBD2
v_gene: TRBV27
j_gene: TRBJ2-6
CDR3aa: CASSGSGAGANVLTF
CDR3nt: TGTGCCAGCAGTGGAAGCGGGGCTGGGGCCAACGTCCTGACTTTC

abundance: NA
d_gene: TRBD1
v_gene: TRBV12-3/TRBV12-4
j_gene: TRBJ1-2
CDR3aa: CASSLGNRGGRTF
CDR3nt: TGTGCCAGCAGTTTGGGGAACAGGGGAGGGAGGACCTTC

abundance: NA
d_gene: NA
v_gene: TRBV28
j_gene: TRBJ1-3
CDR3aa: CASSSTIVPAAGNTIYF
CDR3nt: TGTGCCAGCAGTTCCACCATCGTCCCGGCGGCTGGAAACACCATATATTTT

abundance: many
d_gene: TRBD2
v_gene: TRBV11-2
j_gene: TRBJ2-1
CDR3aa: CASSLDPVAGVEQFF
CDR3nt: TGTGCCAGCAGCTTAGATCCTGTAGCGGGGGTCGAGCAGTTCTTC

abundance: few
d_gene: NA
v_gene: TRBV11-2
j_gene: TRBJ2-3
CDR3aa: CASSPGWEAHTDTQYF
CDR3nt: TGTGCCAGCAGCCCAGGTTGGGAGGCACACACAGATACGCAGTATTTT

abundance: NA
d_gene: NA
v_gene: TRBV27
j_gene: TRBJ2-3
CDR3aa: CASSTPTRKNQYF
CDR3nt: TGTGCCAGCAGTACACCGACTAGAAAGAACCAGTATTTT

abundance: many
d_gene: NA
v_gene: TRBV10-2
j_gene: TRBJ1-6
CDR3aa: CASSQIEGTSPLHF
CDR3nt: TGCGCCAGCAGTCAGATCGAGGGAACCTCACCCCTCCACTTT

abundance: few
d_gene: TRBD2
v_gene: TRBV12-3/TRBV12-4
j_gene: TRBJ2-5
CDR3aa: CASSPGLAGVIQETQYF
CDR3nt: TGTGCCAGCAGTCCGGGACTAGCGGGGGTAATCCAAGAGACCCAGTACTTC

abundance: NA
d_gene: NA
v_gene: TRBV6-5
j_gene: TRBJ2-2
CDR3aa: CASWGRGELFF
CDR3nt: TGTGCCAGCTGGGGGCGGGGGGAGCTGTTTTTT

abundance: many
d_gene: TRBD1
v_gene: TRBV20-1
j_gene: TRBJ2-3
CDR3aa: CSASVPLTGVLQDTQYF
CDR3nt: TGCAGTGCTAGTGTCCCTCTGACAGGGGTTCTTCAAGATACGCAGTATTTT

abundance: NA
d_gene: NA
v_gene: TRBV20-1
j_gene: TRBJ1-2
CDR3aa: CSASSRFGYTF
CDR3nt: TGCAGTGCTAGTTCCCGATTCGGCTACACCTTC

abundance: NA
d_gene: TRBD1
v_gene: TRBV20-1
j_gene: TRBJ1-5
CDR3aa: CSAPHPPGTGGQPQHF
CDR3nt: TGCAGTGCTCCTCACCCCCCGGGGACAGGGGGGCAGCCCCAGCATTTT